This TCR beta chain was documented in a study of cytomegalovirus exposure and HLA in healthy donors. The study's findings and limits: A later analysis linked a missense DCLRE1C variant to TCR beta V- and J-gene trimming.

Trimming cost V 3 bases and J 3 bases, with 11 bases left between them. Germline assignment: CDR1 GTSNPN and CDR2 SVGIG (reference sequence). The CDR3 loop spans 13 amino acids. Vbeta (60) and Jbeta (13) primers were used in the PCR. Generated by immunoSEQ multiplex PCR, the TCRdb table keeps only in-frame clones and is missing some. This repertoire shows about 160,000 clones, around three quarters found once; its top ten account for about 4%. With regard to this clone: What it binds is unknown.

This sequence originates from a young man in good health and CMV-seropositive. The sample consisted of PBMCs. This rearrangement joins TRBV30 to TRBJ1-1, with D possibly TRBD1 on 5 matching bases. The CDR3 protein is CAWRLRVDTEAFF. The CDR3 DNA follows: TGTGCCTGGAGGCTCAGGGTGGACACTGAAGCTTTCTTT.